Below are 23 T cell receptor beta chains sequenced from a single sample in a study of shared clonotypes between healthy human individuals. TCRdb's copy holds only in-frame clones and misses some; the assay was immunoSEQ multiplex PCR. The sample includes 550,000 to 600,000 clones, roughly 79% of them seen just once. The specimen sequenced was PBMCs. These TCRs come from a woman in her thirties or forties in good health. Some clones in this sample may be carry-over from other donors' samples.

The chain couples TRBV28 to TRBJ2-5, with 12 bases lining up with TRBD2. The germline CDR1 and CDR2 sequences are MDHEN and SYDVKM. The J segment lost 1 base and the V segment lost 6 bases, leaving 15 bases of the junction unmatched. The CDR3 is 19 residues long. CDR3 sequence reads: CASSLGGRTSGVVQETQYF. The CDR3 nucleotides are TGTGCCAGCAGCTTAGGTGGGCGGACTAGCGGGGTTGTCCAAGAGACCCAGTACTTC.

The J gene is TRBJ1-2, the V gene TRBV11-2; weak D call: TRBD1 (6 bases). The germline V gene has CDR1 SGHAT and CDR2 FQNNGV. CDR3 size: 14 residues. The V and J ends lost 0 bases and 8 bases respectively, with 13 bases between them. Here the CDR3 reads CASSLDRTAEGYTF. CDR3 DNA: TGTGCCAGCAGCTTAGATAGGACAGCAGAGGGCTACACCTTC.

This clone came up a few times. The gene calls are TRBV29-1 and TRBJ2-4; TRBD1 aligns across 7 bases. The V gene's germline CDR1 is SQVTM and CDR2 ANQGSEA. The CDR3 is 22 amino acids. V was pared by 7 bases and J by 0 bases, with 30 bases of the junction left unmatched. The CDR3 nucleotides are TGCAGCGCTAAAAGACAGGGTCGGGGTTCTAGGGAACTTGCGCAAGCCAAAAACATTCAGTACTTC. Protein product: CSAKRQGRGSRELAQAKNIQYF.

The rearrangement links TRBV7-9 to TRBJ1-2, with D perhaps TRBD1 (5 bases). The V gene's germline CDR1 is SEHNR and CDR2 FQNEAQ (reference sequence). Trimming took off 2 bases at V and 3 bases at J, with 10 bases between the two ends. The CDR3 has 14 residues. The CDR3 nucleotides are TGTGCCAGCAGCTTAAATCAGGGAGACTATGGCTACACCTTC. Protein product: CASSLNQGDYGYTF.

The chain is built from TRBV7-2 and TRBJ1-6, with D tentatively TRBD1 (5 bases). Germline V gives CDR1 SGHTA, CDR2 FQGNSA. Trimming removed 1 base from V and 10 bases from J, with 11 bases in between. The CDR3 length is 14 residues. CDR3: CASSLEGLRSPLHF. In DNA form, the CDR3 reads TGTGCCAGCAGCTTAGAGGGACTAAGGTCACCCCTCCACTTT.

The chain recombines TRBV6-1 with TRBJ1-1; TRBD1 might be the D (5 bases). In germline, CDR1 is MNHNS, CDR2 SASEGT. V was trimmed by 7 bases and J by 5 bases, leaving 14 bases between them. The CDR3 consists of 13 residues. The CDR3 reads CASILSGRTEAFF. CDR3 DNA sequence: TGTGCCAGCATTCTCTCGGGACGAACTGAAGCTTTCTTT.

In this sample, this clone turned up many times. Other DNA sequences in the sample encode the same CDR3. CDR3 in amino acids: CASRGGAPNYGYTF. DNA of the CDR3: TGTGCCTCCCGGGGGGGGGCTCCTAACTATGGCTACACCTTC. The chain carries TRBV30 and TRBJ1-2; tentatively, D is TRBD1 (6 bases). Germline CDR1 is GTSNPN and CDR2 is SVGIG (reference sequence). The CDR3 length is 14 residues. With 7 bases removed from V and 0 bases from J, the gap between germline ends came to 15 bases.

The V gene is TRBV10-1, the J gene TRBJ2-5; no firm D call. Judging by the DNA end, TRBJ2-7 fits better; the J call may be wrong. The CDR3 extends over 12 amino acids. The germline gives CDR1 WNHNN, CDR2 SYGVQD (reference sequence). CDR3 residues: CASTLTGYEQYF. Here the CDR3 DNA reads TGCGCCAGCACCCTAACGGGCTACGAGCAGTACTTC.

Notes on this clone: A far larger clone is one base from this, pointing to a likely read error. The chain combines TRBV29-1 with TRBJ1-1, with TRBD1 matching over 10 bases. There are 13 residues in the CDR3. From germline, CDR1 is SQVTM and CDR2 ANQGSEA. The CDR3 nucleotides read TGCAGCGGGGGACAGGGGAGGGACACTGAAGCTTCCTTT. Protein sequence: CSGGQGRDTEASF. The complete variable domain, with remaining parts taken from reference TRBV29-1 and TRBJ1-1, reads SAVISQKPSRDICQRGTSLTIQCQVDSQVTMMFWYRQQPGQSLTLIATANQGSEATYESGFVIDKFPISRPNLTFSTLTVSNMSPEDSSIYLCSGGQGRDTEASFGQGTRLTVV.

This chain uses TRBV7-9 with TRBJ1-1; 7 bases line up with TRBD1. The V gene's germline CDR1 is SEHNR and CDR2 FQNEAQ (reference sequence). This CDR3 has 15 amino acids. Unmatched junction bases numbered 5, after V lost 0 bases and J lost 4 bases. CDR3 DNA sequence: TGTGCCAGCAGCTTAGCAGGGGGCGCGAGCACTGAAGCTTTCTTT. Translation: CASSLAGGASTEAFF.

The chain is built from TRBV15 and TRBJ2-3; D not resolved. Trimming removed 3 bases at V and 2 bases at J, with 21 bases between. This CDR3 is built from 18 residues. The germline V gene has CDR1 LNHNV and CDR2 YYDKDF (reference sequence). The CDR3 DNA sequence: TGTGCCACCAGCAGTGCAAGACCCACCGAAGATATCACAGATACGCAGTATTTT. It codes for CATSSARPTEDITDTQYF.

The DNA of the CDR3 is TGTGCCAGCAGCCGAAACAGGGGAAACTCCTACGAGCAGTACTTC. Residues: CASSRNRGNSYEQYF. V and J are TRBV5-5 and TRBJ2-7; 7 bases line up with TRBD1. CDR3 length: 15 residues. The V gene's germline CDR1 is SGHKS and CDR2 YYEKEE (reference sequence). Trimming cost V 4 bases and J 0 bases; bases outside gene matches: 7.

The V call is TRBV7-3, the J call TRBJ2-2; 9 positions match TRBD1. Losses at the gene ends were 5 bases for V and 3 bases for J; bases not matched to a gene: 7. This CDR3 comprises 16 residues. CDR1 and CDR2 from the germline V gene are SGHTA and FQGTGA. In DNA form, the CDR3 reads TGTGCCAGCAGCCCCCAGGGACAGGGTGACACCGGGGAGCTGTTTTTT. Its protein is CASSPQGQGDTGELFF.

V and J are TRBV5-1 and TRBJ1-1; no clear D gene. The CDR3 spans 13 residues. The V end was cut by 0 bases, the J end by 6 bases, with 9 bases between. Germline V gene lookup returns CDR1 SGHRS and CDR2 YFSETQ. The CDR3 nucleotides read TGCGCCAGCAGCTTGGGGTCCGGGTCTGAAGCTTTCTTT. This gives the protein CASSLGSGSEAFF.

The chain recombines TRBV4-2 with TRBJ1-2; 9 positions match TRBD1. With 4 bases clipped from V and 4 bases from J, the junction kept 19 bases outside the gene matches. Germline CDR1 is LGHNA and CDR2 is YNFKEQ. The CDR3 length is 19 residues. In DNA form, the CDR3 reads TGTGCCAGCAGCCTTCTCCCGGGGACAGGGAGGGGGGGAGGCTATGGCTACACCTTC. Amino acid sequence: CASSLLPGTGRGGGYGYTF.

V is TRBV10-3 and J is TRBJ2-5; possibly TRBD2 for D (6 bases). The CDR3 totals 13 residues. The germline gives CDR1 ENHRY, CDR2 SYGVKD. V was clipped by 6 bases and J by 0 bases, with 8 bases between them. Written as DNA, the CDR3 is TGTGCCATCAGCCGGGACTACCAAGAGACCCAGTACTTC. Amino acids: CAISRDYQETQYF.

This clone is a singleton in its sample. J is TRBJ1-5 and V is TRBV15; D gene uncertain. With 5 bases removed from V and 0 bases from J, the gap between germline ends came to 11 bases. The germline gives CDR1 LNHNV, CDR2 YYDKDF (reference sequence). This CDR3 is built from 15 residues. DNA of the CDR3: TGTGCCACCAGCGTAGCTTGGTTTAGCAATCAGCCCCAGCATTTT. Its protein is CATSVAWFSNQPQHF.

This clone was counted once. The rearrangement joins TRBV10-3 to TRBJ2-5; possible D gene TRBD1, 6 bases. The CDR3 covers 14 residues. Looked up from germline, CDR1 is ENHRY and CDR2 is SYGVKD. Trimming left V 4 bases short and J 3 bases short, with 12 bases between. In nucleotides, the CDR3 is TGTGCCATCAGTGCTTCCAGGGGAAAAGAGACCCAGTACTTC. As protein: CAISASRGKETQYF.

The rearrangement joins TRBV7-2 to TRBJ1-4; D gene ambiguous. Trimming cost V 5 bases and J 8 bases, with 15 bases left between them. The CDR3 length is 14 residues. Germline-derived CDR1 and CDR2 are SGHTA and FQGNSA. This CDR3 reads CASSLDGGGEKLFF. The CDR3 coding sequence is TGTGCCAGCAGCCTTGACGGAGGAGGGGAAAAACTGTTTTTT.

The rearrangement joins TRBV14 to TRBJ2-5, with TRBD1 matching 7 bases. Trimming removed 4 bases from V and 4 bases from J; junction bases left unmatched: 3. The CDR3 is 13 amino acids. Per the germline V gene, CDR1 is SGHDN and CDR2 is FVKESK. The CDR3 is CASSRQGPETQYF. The DNA for the CDR3 is TGTGCCAGCAGCCGACAGGGTCCAGAGACCCAGTACTTC.

A note on this clone: A read error is the likely source, as a far larger clone sits one nucleotide away. The chain joins TRBV6-6 to TRBJ2-5; 10 positions match TRBD2. The CDR3 sequence is 16 residues long. V trimming: 2 bases; J trimming: 13 bases; junction bases outside the gene matches: 16. Germline CDR1 reads MNHNY; CDR2 reads SVGAGI (reference sequence). The CDR3 is CASSYTASGSSYERYF. CDR3 DNA sequence: TGTGCCAGCAGTTACACGGCTAGCGGGAGCTCCTACGAGCGGTACTTC.

The J gene is TRBJ2-3, the V gene TRBV29-1, with no clear D. The CDR3 has 13 residues. CDR1 and CDR2 from the germline V gene are SQVTM and ANQGSEA. Between the trimmed V and J ends, which lost 4 bases and 0 bases, there was a span of 8 bases. The CDR3 coding sequence is TGCAGCGTTGGATTAACTAGCACAGATACGCAGTATTTT. As protein: CSVGLTSTDTQYF.

The chain joins TRBV5-1 to TRBJ2-5, with TRBD2 matching 7 bases. With V trimmed by 4 bases and J by 3 bases, 6 bases remained unmatched. Looked up from germline, CDR1 is SGHRS and CDR2 is YFSETQ. This CDR3 is built from 14 residues. The CDR3 nucleotides read TGCGCCAGCAGCACGGGGAGCGGGGAAGAGACCCAGTACTTC. This codes for CASSTGSGEETQYF.